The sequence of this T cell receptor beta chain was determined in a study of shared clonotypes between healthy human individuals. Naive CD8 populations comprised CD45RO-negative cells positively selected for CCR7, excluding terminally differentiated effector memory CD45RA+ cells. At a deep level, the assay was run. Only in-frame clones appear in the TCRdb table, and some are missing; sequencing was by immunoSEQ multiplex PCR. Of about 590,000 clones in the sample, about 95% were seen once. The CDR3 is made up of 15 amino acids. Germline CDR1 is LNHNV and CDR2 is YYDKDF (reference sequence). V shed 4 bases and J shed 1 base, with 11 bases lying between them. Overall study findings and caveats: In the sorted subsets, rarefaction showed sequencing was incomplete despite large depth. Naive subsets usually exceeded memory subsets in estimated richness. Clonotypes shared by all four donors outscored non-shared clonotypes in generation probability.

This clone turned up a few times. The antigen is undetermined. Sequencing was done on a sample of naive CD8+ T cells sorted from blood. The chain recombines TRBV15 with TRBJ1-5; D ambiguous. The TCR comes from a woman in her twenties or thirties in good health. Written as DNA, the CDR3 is TGTGCCACCAGCACCGGTCTGGACAGCAATCAGCCCCAGCATTTT. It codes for CATSTGLDSNQPQHF. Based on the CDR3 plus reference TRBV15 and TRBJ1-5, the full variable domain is DAMVIQNPRYQVTQFGKPVTLSCSQTLNHNVMYWYQQKSSQAPKLLFHYYDKDFNNEADTPDNFQSRRPNTSFCFLDIRSPGLGDTAMYLCATSTGLDSNQPQHFGDGTRLSIL.